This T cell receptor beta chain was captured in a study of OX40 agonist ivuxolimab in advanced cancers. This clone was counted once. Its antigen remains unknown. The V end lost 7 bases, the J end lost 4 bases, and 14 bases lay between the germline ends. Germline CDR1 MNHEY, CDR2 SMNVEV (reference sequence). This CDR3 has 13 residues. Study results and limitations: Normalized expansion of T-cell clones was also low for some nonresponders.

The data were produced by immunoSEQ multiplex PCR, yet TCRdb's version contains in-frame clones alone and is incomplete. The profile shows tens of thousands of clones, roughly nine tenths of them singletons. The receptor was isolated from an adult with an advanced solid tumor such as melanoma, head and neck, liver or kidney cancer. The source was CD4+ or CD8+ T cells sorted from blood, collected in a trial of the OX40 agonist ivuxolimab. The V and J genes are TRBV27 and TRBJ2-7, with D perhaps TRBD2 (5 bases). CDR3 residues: CASTYSSGYEQYF. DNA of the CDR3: TGTGCCAGCACTTATTCGAGCGGTTACGAGCAGTACTTC.